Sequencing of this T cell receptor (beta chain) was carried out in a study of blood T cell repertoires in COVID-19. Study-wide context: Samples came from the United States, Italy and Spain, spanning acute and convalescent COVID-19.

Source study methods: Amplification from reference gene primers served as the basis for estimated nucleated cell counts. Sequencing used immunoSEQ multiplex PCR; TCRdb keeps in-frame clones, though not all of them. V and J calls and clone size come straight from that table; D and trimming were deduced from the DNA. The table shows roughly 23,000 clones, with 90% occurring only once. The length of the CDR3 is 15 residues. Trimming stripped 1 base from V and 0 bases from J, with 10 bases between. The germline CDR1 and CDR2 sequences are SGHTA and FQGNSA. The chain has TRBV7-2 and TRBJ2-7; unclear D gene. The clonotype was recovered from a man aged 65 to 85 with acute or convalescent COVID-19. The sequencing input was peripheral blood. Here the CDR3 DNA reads TGTGCCAGCAGCTTAGGAAGCTATAGCTCCTACGAGCAGTACTTC. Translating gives CASSLGSYSSYEQYF.